Following are 5 T cell receptor beta chains from one sample sequenced in a study of T cells after yellow fever vaccination. MiXCR, applied by TCRdb to the 5' RACE reads, yields one record per CDR3 protein. Of about 510,000 distinct CDR3 sequences listed, 20% to 25% are singletons. Sequenced here: PBMCs, sampled roughly 20 days after the first yellow fever vaccination. All receptors come from a man between 18 and 35 years old who received the YFV17D yellow fever vaccine.

The V and J genes are TRBV29-1 and TRBJ2-2, with no clear D. V lost 7 bases and J lost 0, with 15 bases in between. CDR3 length: 15 residues. Germline V gene lookup returns CDR1 SQVTM and CDR2 ANQGSEA. CDR3 in DNA: TGCAGCGCCCGAGGTTGGACCTCGAACACCGGGGAGCTGTTTTTT. The encoded protein is CSARGWTSNTGELFF.

The sample holds a few counts of this clonotype. The chain employs TRBV19 and TRBJ2-7; D remains unclear. The CDR3 spans 14 residues. CDR1 LNHDA and CDR2 SQIVND come from the germline V gene (reference sequence). The V and J ends lost 3 bases and 3 bases respectively, with 12 bases between them. The CDR3 spells CASSIIAGGYEQYV. CDR3 nucleotides: TGTGCCAGTAGTATTATAGCAGGCGGCTACGAGCAGTACGTC.

This clonotype was recorded a few times. The chain recombines TRBV29-1 with TRBJ1-1; 7 nucleotides agree with TRBD1. The CDR3 sequence is 13 residues long. V lost 7 bases, J lost 2 bases, and 7 bases stayed unmatched. From germline, CDR1 is SQVTM and CDR2 ANQGSEA. Here the CDR3 DNA reads TGCAGCGCCGACCGGGACAGTAACACTGAAGCTTTCTTT. It codes for CSADRDSNTEAFF.

This chain connects TRBV20-1 to TRBJ1-2; no definite D call. V lost 2 bases and J lost 2, with 6 bases in between. The CDR3 has 12 residues. Germline V lookup: CDR1 DFQATT, CDR2 SNEGSKA (reference sequence). CDR3 protein: CSARRQNYGYTF. CDR3 nucleotides: TGCAGTGCTAGACGGCAGAACTATGGCTACACCTTC.

This chain joins TRBV20-1 and TRBJ1-5, with D possibly being TRBD1 (5 bases). The germline gives CDR1 DFQATT, CDR2 SNEGSKA (reference sequence). The germline V and J ends were trimmed by 5 bases and 2 bases, with 13 bases remaining between them. CDR3 size: 14 residues. The chain's CDR3 is CSAGGTSGNQPQHF. DNA for the CDR3: TGCAGTGCTGGAGGGACCTCAGGCAATCAGCCCCAGCATTTT.